The 5 T cell receptor beta chains below were found in one sample sequenced in a study of blood T cell repertoires in COVID-19. This table comes from immunoSEQ multiplex PCR, and its TCRdb copy is limited to in-frame clones, with some not included. Of 45,000 to 60,000 clones in the sample, about 90% are singletons; the top ten hold roughly 2.3%. Material for sequencing was peripheral blood. The receptors originated from a human donor in a cohort sampled during active COVID-19.

This clone was seen a single time. The J gene is TRBJ1-1, the V gene TRBV6-5; the D is unclear. Trimming left V 6 bases short and J 1 base short, with 12 bases between. Looked up from germline, CDR1 is MNHEY and CDR2 is SVGAGI. The CDR3 sequence is 14 residues long. In DNA, the CDR3 is TGTGCCAGCAGCTCAGGACTGGGGAACACTGAAGCTTTCTTT. It codes for CASSSGLGNTEAFF.

The rearrangement uses TRBV10-1 and TRBJ2-7; 8 positions match TRBD2. V lost 2 bases, J lost 2 bases, and 5 bases stayed unmatched. CDR1 and CDR2 from the germline V gene are WNHNN and SYGVQD (reference sequence). The CDR3 consists of 15 residues. The CDR3 region is CASSERGGPPYEQYF. The CDR3 nucleotides read TGCGCCAGCAGTGAGCGGGGGGGACCCCCCTACGAGCAGTACTTC.

The chain carries TRBV7-2 and TRBJ2-3; weak D call: TRBD1 (5 bases). There are 14 residues in the CDR3. The ends were cut back, 2 bases at V and 5 bases at J, with 11 bases in the middle. The germline gives CDR1 SGHTA, CDR2 FQGNSA. The CDR3 loop is CASSLIRVGDTQYF. The CDR3, as DNA: TGTGCCAGCAGCTTAATCAGGGTTGGAGATACGCAGTATTTT.

The chain recombines TRBV4-3 with TRBJ2-1, with D possibly TRBD1 on 5 matching bases. The CDR3 is 14 residues long. Germline V lookup: CDR1 LGHNA, CDR2 YSLEER. V was clipped by 1 base and J by 3 bases, with 7 bases between them. The CDR3 is CASSQAGFYNEQFF. In nucleotides, the CDR3 is TGCGCCAGCAGCCAAGCAGGGTTCTACAATGAGCAGTTCTTC.

The CDR3 is CASRRGTSGIRETQYF. For the CDR3, the DNA is TGTGCCAGCAGGAGAGGGACTAGCGGGATAAGGGAGACCCAGTACTTC. The chain couples TRBV28 to TRBJ2-5, with 13 bases that match TRBD2. Germline V gives CDR1 MDHEN, CDR2 SYDVKM. The CDR3 consists of 16 residues. With V trimmed by 6 bases and J by 5 bases, 9 bases remained unmatched.